This T cell receptor (beta chain) was sequenced during a study of T cells in Graves' hyperthyroidism and ophthalmopathy. Study background: Peripheral blood specimens were obtained at initial diagnosis, prior to any treatment.

This CDR3 has 16 residues. The V gene lost 1 base and the J gene lost 6 bases, with 13 bases spanning the gap. Germline V CDR1 and CDR2: MGHRA, YSYEKL. Note on this clonotype: Its target is not known.

Study outcomes and limitations: Before onset, by a median of approximately 5.9 months, the model predicted ophthalmopathy.

Uncontrolled infection, other autoimmune disease, pregnancy or lactation excluded patients. RNA transcripts served as the template for amplifying TCR beta CDR3 regions. The study used the HTBI primer set for a first-round RT-PCR of the TCR CDR3. TCRdb analysed the multiplex PCR reads with MiXCR anew, one entry per CDR3 protein. Among 500,000 or so distinct CDR3 sequences listed, 15% to 20% were seen once. The sample consisted of blood. The receptor comes from a woman aged 18-29 years with Graves' ophthalmopathy. The genes are TRBV4-1 and TRBJ1-6; perhaps TRBD1 as D (5 bases). The CDR3: CASSQGVRASNSPLHF. CDR3 DNA sequence: TGCGCCAGCAGCCAAGGGGTCAGGGCGAGTAATTCACCCCTCCACTTT.